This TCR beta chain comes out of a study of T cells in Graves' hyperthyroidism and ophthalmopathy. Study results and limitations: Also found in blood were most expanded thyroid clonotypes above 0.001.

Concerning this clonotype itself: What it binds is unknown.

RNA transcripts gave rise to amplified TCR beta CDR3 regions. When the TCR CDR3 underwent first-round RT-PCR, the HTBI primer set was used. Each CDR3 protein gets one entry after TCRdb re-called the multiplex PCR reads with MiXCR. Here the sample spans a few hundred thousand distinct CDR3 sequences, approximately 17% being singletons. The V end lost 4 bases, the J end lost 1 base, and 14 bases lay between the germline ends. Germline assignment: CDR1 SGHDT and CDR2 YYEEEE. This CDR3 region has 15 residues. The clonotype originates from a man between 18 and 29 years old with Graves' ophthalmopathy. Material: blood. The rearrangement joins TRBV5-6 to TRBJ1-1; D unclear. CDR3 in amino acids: CASSARGGWNTEAFF. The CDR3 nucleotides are TGTGCCAGCAGCGCGCGGGGAGGGTGGAACACTGAAGCTTTCTTT.